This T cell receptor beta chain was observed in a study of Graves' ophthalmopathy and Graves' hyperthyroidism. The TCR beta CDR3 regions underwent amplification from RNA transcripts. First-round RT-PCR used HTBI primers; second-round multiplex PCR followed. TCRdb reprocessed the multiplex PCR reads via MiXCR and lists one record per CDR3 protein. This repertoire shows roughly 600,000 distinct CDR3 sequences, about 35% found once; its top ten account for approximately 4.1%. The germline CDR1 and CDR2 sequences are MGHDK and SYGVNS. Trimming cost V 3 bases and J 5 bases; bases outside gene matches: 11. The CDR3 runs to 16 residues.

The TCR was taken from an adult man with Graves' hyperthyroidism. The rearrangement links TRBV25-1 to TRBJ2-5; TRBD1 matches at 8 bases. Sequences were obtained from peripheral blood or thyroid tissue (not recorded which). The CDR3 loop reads CASSDPTGASDETQYF. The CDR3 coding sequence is TGTGCCAGCAGTGACCCGACAGGGGCAAGCGATGAGACCCAGTACTTC.